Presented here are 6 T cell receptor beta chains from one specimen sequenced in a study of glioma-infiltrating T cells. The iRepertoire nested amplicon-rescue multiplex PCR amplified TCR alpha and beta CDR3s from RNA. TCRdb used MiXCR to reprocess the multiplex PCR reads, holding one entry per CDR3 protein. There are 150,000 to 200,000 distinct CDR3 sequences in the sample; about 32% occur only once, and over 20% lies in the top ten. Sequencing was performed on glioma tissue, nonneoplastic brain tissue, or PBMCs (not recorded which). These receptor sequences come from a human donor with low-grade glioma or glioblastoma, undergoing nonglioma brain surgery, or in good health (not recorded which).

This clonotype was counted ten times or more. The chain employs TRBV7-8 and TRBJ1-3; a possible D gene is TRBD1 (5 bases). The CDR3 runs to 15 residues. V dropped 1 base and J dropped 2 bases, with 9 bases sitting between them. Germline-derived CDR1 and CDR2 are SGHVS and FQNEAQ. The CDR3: CASSLVGQAGNTIYF. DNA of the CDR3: TGTGCCAGCAGCTTAGTGGGGCAAGCTGGAAACACCATATATTTT.

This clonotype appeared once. This chain's CDR3 is CASSPLAGLAGRNEQFF. In nucleotides, the CDR3 is TGTGCCAGCAGCCCCCTTGCAGGACTAGCGGGGCGCAATGAGCAGTTCTTC. The chain joins TRBV5-6 to TRBJ2-1, with 12 nucleotides matching TRBD2. In germline, CDR1 is SGHDT, CDR2 YYEEEE. CDR3 length equals 17 residues. V trimming: 4 bases; J trimming: 6 bases; junction bases outside the gene matches: 11. Complete variable domain (other parts from reference TRBV5-6 and TRBJ2-1): DAGVTQSPTHLIKTRGQQVTLRCSPKSGHDTVSWYQQALGQGPQFIFQYYEEEERQRGNFPDRFSGHQFPNYSSELNVNALLLGDSALYLCASSPLAGLAGRNEQFFGPGTRLTVL.

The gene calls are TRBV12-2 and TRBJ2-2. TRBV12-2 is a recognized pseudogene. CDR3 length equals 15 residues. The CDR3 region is CASRFLYANTGELFF. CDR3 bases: TGTGCAAGTCGCTTTCTTTACGCGAACACCGGGGAGCTGTTTTTT.

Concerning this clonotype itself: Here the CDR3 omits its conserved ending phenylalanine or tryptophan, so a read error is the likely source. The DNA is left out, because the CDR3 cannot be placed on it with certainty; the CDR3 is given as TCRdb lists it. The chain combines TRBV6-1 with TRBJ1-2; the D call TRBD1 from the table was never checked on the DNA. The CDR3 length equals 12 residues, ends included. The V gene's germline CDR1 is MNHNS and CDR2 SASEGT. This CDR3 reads CASRPGAGPTNL.

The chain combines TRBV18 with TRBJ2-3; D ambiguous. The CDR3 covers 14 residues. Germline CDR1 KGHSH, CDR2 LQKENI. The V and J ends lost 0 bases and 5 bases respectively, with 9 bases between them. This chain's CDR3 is CASSPPTLGDTQYF. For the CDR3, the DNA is TGTGCCAGCTCACCACCGACACTTGGAGATACGCAGTATTTT.

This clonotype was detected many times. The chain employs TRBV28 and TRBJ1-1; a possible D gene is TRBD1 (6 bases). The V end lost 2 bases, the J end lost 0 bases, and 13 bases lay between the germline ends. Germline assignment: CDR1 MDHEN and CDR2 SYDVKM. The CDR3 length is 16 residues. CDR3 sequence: CASSLGQLALNTEAFF. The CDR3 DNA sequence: TGTGCCAGCAGTTTAGGACAGCTAGCCTTGAACACTGAAGCTTTCTTT.